This T cell receptor beta chain comes out of a study of blood T cell repertoires in COVID-19. Looking at the study overall: Sites in the United States, Italy and Spain provided acute and convalescent COVID-19 samples. PBMCs, B-cell-depleted T cells, or T cells provided the cDNA or gDNA that made up the material.

Per the original data handling: Nucleated cell counts were estimated from reference gene primer amplification. The table came from immunoSEQ multiplex PCR; TCRdb's copy has only in-frame clones and leaves some out. Clonal size and the V and J genes are those of that table, whereas D and trimming came from the DNA. The sample holds about 360,000 clones, 70% to 90% seen once. Those enrolled in Seattle joined during active infection and were followed longitudinally afterward. From germline, CDR1 is KGHSH and CDR2 LQKENI. The ends lost 4 bases at V and 0 bases at J; junction bases unmatched: 3. This CDR3 spans 16 amino acids.

The sequencing input was peripheral blood. This TCR was recovered from a woman aged 55-69 years with COVID-19, enrolled during active disease. The gene calls are TRBV18 and TRBJ1-5; 10 nucleotides match TRBD1. The CDR3 protein is CASSLGQGVSNQPQHF. The CDR3 DNA reads as TGTGCCAGCTCACTCGGACAGGGGGTTAGCAATCAGCCCCAGCATTTT. Based on the CDR3 plus reference TRBV18 and TRBJ1-5, the full variable domain is NAGVMQNPRHLVRRRGQEARLRCSPMKGHSHVYWYRQLPEEGLKFMVYLQKENIIDESGMPKERFSAEFPKEGPSILRIQQVVRGDSAAYFCASSLGQGVSNQPQHFGDGTRLSIL.